This TCR beta chain is from a study of breast tumors, draining lymph nodes, adjacent tissues. Study findings and constraints: Tumor and nontumor repertoires were significantly more similar in luminal-like than in basal-like breast cancer. Tumor TCR diversity was below lymph nodes but above nontumor tissue. That most tumor T cells come from lymph nodes remained unproven.

The CDR3 has 15 residues. Germline values: CDR1 SEHNR, CDR2 FQNEAQ (reference sequence). With 4 bases removed from V and 0 bases from J, the gap between germline ends came to 13 bases. With regard to this clonotype: Antigen: not known.

Each CDR3 protein is one row after TCRdb ran MiXCR on the multiplex PCR reads. The data show fewer than 25,000 distinct CDR3 sequences, with roughly 41% seen just once and around 24% held by the top ten. This sequence originates from a female donor with breast cancer. Some clones in this sample may be carry-over from other donors' samples. Sequenced material: breast tumor tissue. The chain recombines TRBV7-9 with TRBJ2-7; possibly TRBD2 for D (6 bases). CDR3 nucleotide sequence: TGTGCCAGCAGCTCCTGGGACGGGAGCTCCTACGAGCAGTACTTC. Its translation is CASSSWDGSSYEQYF. Drawing the rest from reference TRBV7-9 and TRBJ2-7, the complete variable domain is DTGVSQNPRHKITKRGQNVTFRCDPISEHNRLYWYRQTLGQGPEFLTYFQNEAQLEKSRLLSDRFSAERPKGSFSTLEIQRTEQGDSAMYLCASSSWDGSSYEQYFGPGTRLTVT.